The rows below give T cell receptor beta chains drawn from one sample of a study of blood T cells in healthy people across ages. TCRdb fed the 5' RACE reads into MiXCR, producing one record per CDR3 protein. The sample shows about 1.4 million distinct CDR3 sequences, approximately 60% of them seen only once. Sequenced material: blood. These receptors were obtained from a man between 18 and 35 years old in good health. CDR3s include the opening cysteine and the closing phenylalanine or tryptophan. The D gene is left open where the match is weak. Clone size, where shown, is once, few, many, or a class for clones that have expanded.

>TRBD1|TRBV5-1|TRBJ2-7|.|17
TGCGCCAGCAGCTCAAATATCCGGGACAGGGTGTTCTACGAGCAGTACTTC
CASSSNIRDRVFYEQYF
>.|TRBV12-3/TRBV12-4|TRBJ2-7|.|14
TGTGCCAGCAGTTTTTATGGCCCCGGGGACGAGCAGTACTTC
CASSFYGPGDEQYF
>.|TRBV4-1|TRBJ2-1|few|13
TGCGCCAGCAGCCTCGAGGGGCACAATGAGCAGTTCTTC
CASSLEGHNEQFF
>.|TRBV27|TRBJ2-5|few|14
TGTGCCAGCAGTTTAGGGCCCTCGGGAGAGACCCAGTACTTC
CASSLGPSGETQYF
>.|TRBV19|TRBJ2-3|.|15
TGTGCCAGTAGTACGGGGGCAGTGAATGCAGATACGCAGTATTTT
CASSTGAVNADTQYF
>TRBD2|TRBV6-2/TRBV6-3|TRBJ2-1|.|17
TGTGCCAGCAGTTGGCTAGCGGGAGGATCCTACTACAATGAGCAGTTCTTC
CASSWLAGGSYYNEQFF
>TRBD1|TRBV4-3|TRBJ1-2|.|16
TGCGCCAGCAGCCAAGAACGGACAGGGTGGGCCTATGGCTACACCTTC
CASSQERTGWAYGYTF
>.|TRBV10-3|TRBJ1-5|.|13
TGTGCCATCGGCTCGACAGGCCCCCAGCCCCAGCATTTT
CAIGSTGPQPQHF
>.|TRBV11-2|TRBJ2-5|few|14
TGTGCCAGCAGCTTTTATCGACAGAAGGAGACCCAGTACTTC
CASSFYRQKETQYF
>.|TRBV3-1|TRBJ1-2|.|15
TGTGCCAGCAGCCCTGCCTCCGGGGTGTACTATGGCTACACCTTC
CASSPASGVYYGYTF
>.|TRBV27|TRBJ1-2|.|13
TGTGCCAGCAGTTTATTTGGGGCAGGGGGCTACACCTTC
CASSLFGAGGYTF
>.|TRBV18|TRBJ2-7|.|14
TGTGCCAGCTCCACCGGAGGCGGAGCCTACGAGCAGTACTTC
CASSTGGGAYEQYF
>TRBD2|TRBV3-1|TRBJ2-5|few|20
TGTGCCAGCAGCCAAGATCAGCCTGGACTAGCGGGGGGCTGGGCGAAGACCCAGTACTTC
CASSQDQPGLAGGWAKTQYF
>.|TRBV4-1|TRBJ2-5|.|15
TGCGCCAGCAGCCAAGAGGGAGGGGGACAAGAGACCCAGTACTTC
CASSQEGGGQETQYF
>.|TRBV5-6|TRBJ2-1|.|12
TGTGCCGGCAGCTCGAGCTACAATGAGCAGTTCTTC
CAGSSSYNEQFF
>TRBD2|TRBV29-1|TRBJ2-5|few|13
TGCAGCGTTGACGGACTAGCAGAAGAGACCCAGTACTTC
CSVDGLAEETQYF
>TRBD2|TRBV12-3/TRBV12-4|TRBJ2-7|few|11
TGTGCCAGCAAGCGGGGCTACGAGCAGTACTTC
CASKRGYEQYF
>.|TRBV15|TRBJ1-4|once|12
TGTGCCACCAGCAGAGACGGAGAAAAACTGTTTTTT
CATSRDGEKLFF
>TRBD1|TRBV5-8|TRBJ2-3|.|17
TGTGCCAGCAGAGGACCGGGACAGGTTGATTGGGCAGATACGCAGTATTTT
CASRGPGQVDWADTQYF
>TRBD1|TRBV29-1|TRBJ2-1|few|16
TGCAGCGTTGGTACGGGACAGGGCCTCTCCTACAATGAGCAGTTCTTC
CSVGTGQGLSYNEQFF
>.|TRBV20-1|TRBJ2-7|.|16
TGCAGTGCTTTACTTGGACTAACGGGCTTCTCCTACGAGCAGTACTTC
CSALLGLTGFSYEQYF
>.|TRBV27|TRBJ1-6|.|16
TGTGCCAGCAGTGGACAGTTTTACTCCTATAATTCACCCCTCCACTTT
CASSGQFYSYNSPLHF
>.|TRBV28|TRBJ2-4|few|16
TGTGCCAGCAGTTTGACTGGGGGGAGGGCCAAAAACATTCAGTACTTC
CASSLTGGRAKNIQYF